The 26 T cell receptor beta chains in this list originate from one sample, sequenced in a study of T-cell memory formation after mild COVID-19. TCRdb recomputed calls from the 5' RACE reads with MiXCR, one row per CDR3 protein. This sample has about 250,000 distinct CDR3 sequences, with roughly 14% found just once. The source material was PBMCs or a T cell subset sorted from them (not recorded which). Source of these receptors: an adult woman who had mild COVID-19 (a few samples of this study predate the infection). Cell type and time point are not known.

This clonotype was observed a few times. The chain joins TRBV6-5 to TRBJ1-1; D not certain. Germline lookup yields CDR1 MNHEY and CDR2 SVGAGI. The CDR3 is 15 residues long. Deletions cut 0 bases from V and 0 bases from J, with 8 bases between. The CDR3 region is CASSYSGIMNTEAFF. The CDR3 DNA reads TGTGCCAGCAGTTACTCGGGGATAATGAACACTGAAGCTTTCTTT.

The chain recombines TRBV7-8 with TRBJ2-2; D tentatively reads TRBD1 or TRBD2 (6 bases each). V dropped 2 bases and J dropped 4 bases, with 14 bases sitting between them. CDR1 and CDR2 from the germline V gene are SGHVS and FQNEAQ. The CDR3 spans 16 residues. The CDR3 loop is CASSLRGQIGTGELFF. Here the CDR3 DNA reads TGTGCCAGCAGCTTACGGGGGCAAATAGGCACCGGGGAGCTGTTTTTT.

This clonotype was found a few times. The chain employs TRBV12-3 or TRBV12-4 and TRBJ2-7; 13 nucleotides align to TRBD2. V lost 6 bases and J lost 3; bases outside the gene matches: 11. CDR3 length: 17 residues. CDR3 in DNA: TGTGCCAGCAGCTTGGGAGGGGGACTAGCGGGGTACTACGAGCAGTACTTC. Translation gives CASSLGGGLAGYYEQYF.

V gene TRBV7-2 combines with J gene TRBJ1-2; D possibly corresponds to TRBD1 (6 bases). The germline V gene encodes CDR1 SGHTA and CDR2 FQGNSA. Trimming removed 1 base at V and 4 bases at J, with 13 bases between. This CDR3 has 15 residues. DNA for the CDR3: TGTGCCAGCAGCTTAGAGCTGGGGGCTACCTATGGCTACACCTTC. Its protein product is CASSLELGATYGYTF.

A few counts support this clonotype. This chain links TRBV6-5 with TRBJ2-4; TRBD1 matches 9 bases. The V gene's germline CDR1 is MNHEY and CDR2 SVGAGI. The CDR3 totals 15 residues. V shed 2 bases and J 8 bases; nucleotides not matched to a gene: 7. CDR3 in DNA: TGTGCCAGCAGTTACGGGGGACAGGGTAACGACATTCAGTACTTC. Residues: CASSYGGQGNDIQYF.

This sequence joins TRBV20-1 and TRBJ1-3, with D perhaps TRBD1 (5 bases). This CDR3 has 14 residues. The V and J ends lost 0 bases and 3 bases respectively, with 9 bases between them. The germline V gene encodes CDR1 DFQATT and CDR2 SNEGSKA (reference sequence). The CDR3 nucleotides are TGCAGTGCTAGAGACGTGGGGGTTGGAAACACCATATATTTT. Amino acid sequence: CSARDVGVGNTIYF.

The chain has TRBV2 and TRBJ1-1; 10 bases line up with TRBD1. The CDR3 has 14 residues. V gave up 7 bases and J gave up 4 bases; unmatched junction bases: 6. The germline V gene has CDR1 SNHLY and CDR2 FYNNEI. CDR3 residues: CASNGQGVGTEAFF. The CDR3 DNA reads TGTGCCAGCAACGGACAGGGGGTCGGCACTGAAGCTTTCTTT.

The chain has TRBV18 and TRBJ2-7; 10 bases agree with TRBD2. The ends lost 8 bases at V and 5 bases at J; junction bases unmatched: 6. Germline CDR1 and CDR2: KGHSH and LQKENI. The CDR3 length is 13 residues. The CDR3 bases are TGTGCCAGCCAGGCTAGCGGGAGCCACGAGCAGTACTTC. Translating gives CASQASGSHEQYF.

J is TRBJ2-7 and V is TRBV11-1; maybe TRBD1 (5 bases). This CDR3 spans 15 amino acids. Germline V lookup: CDR1 SGHAT, CDR2 FQDESV (reference sequence). V lost 2 bases and J 2 bases, leaving 13 bases between the germline ends. The CDR3 DNA follows: TGTGCCAGCAGCTTACTCCAGGGCTTGGCCTACGAGCAGTACTTC. It is translated as CASSLLQGLAYEQYF.

The chain joins TRBV5-1 to TRBJ2-1; D is perhaps TRBD2 (5 bases). V lost 5 bases, J lost 4 bases, and 16 bases lay in between. This CDR3 region has 15 residues. Germline V gives CDR1 SGHRS, CDR2 YFSETQ. The CDR3 region has the DNA TGCGCCAGCAGTGACCGACTATCGGATTACAATGAGCAGTTCTTC. This translates into CASSDRLSDYNEQFF. The whole variable domain, filled in from reference TRBV5-1 and TRBJ2-1, reads KAGVTQTPRYLIKTRGQQVTLSCSPISGHRSVSWYQQTPGQGLQFLFEYFSETQRNKGNFPGRFSGRQFSNSRSEMNVSTLELGDSALYLCASSDRLSDYNEQFFGPGTRLTVL.

This clonotype was counted between two and nine times. J is TRBJ1-2 and V is TRBV28, with 9 bases that match TRBD1. The CDR3 covers 14 residues. The J segment lost 7 bases and the V segment lost 4 bases, leaving 7 bases of the junction unmatched. The germline V gene has CDR1 MDHEN and CDR2 SYDVKM. DNA for the CDR3: TGTGCCAGCAGTTCGGGACAGGGAAGTGGTGGCTACACCTTC. Protein product: CASSSGQGSGGYTF.

This chain uses TRBV3-1 with TRBJ1-2; 7 bases align to TRBD1. Germline V CDR1 and CDR2: LGHDT, YNNKEL (reference sequence). This CDR3 comprises 15 residues. The junction had 7 bases not matched to a gene; V was cut back by 5 bases and J by 1 base. The CDR3 DNA reads as TGTGCCAGCAGCTACTCTCGACAGGGTAACTATGGCTACACCTTC. This codes for CASSYSRQGNYGYTF.

This clonotype appeared a few times. This chain uses TRBV29-1 with TRBJ2-6, with D possibly being TRBD2 (5 bases). Trimming left V 6 bases short and J 0 bases short, with 15 bases between. The CDR3 is made up of 16 amino acids. Germline loops: CDR1 SQVTM, CDR2 ANQGSEA. This CDR3 is CSVRVGYDSGANVLTF. The CDR3 DNA is TGCAGCGTGCGGGTTGGCTACGACTCTGGGGCCAACGTCCTGACTTTC.

The sample holds a few counts of this clonotype. This chain connects TRBV20-1 to TRBJ1-1, with 9 bases that match TRBD1. CDR3 size: 16 residues. Germline CDR1 DFQATT, CDR2 SNEGSKA (reference sequence). J lost 4 bases, V lost 3 bases, and 12 bases had no gene match. The CDR3 reads CSASRGSGTGITEAFF. Here the CDR3 DNA reads TGCAGTGCTAGCAGAGGCTCCGGGACAGGGATCACTGAAGCTTTCTTT.

The genes are TRBV15 and TRBJ1-3; TRBD1 aligns across 8 bases. Germline values: CDR1 LNHNV, CDR2 YYDKDF (reference sequence). The CDR3 spans 15 residues. With V trimmed by 1 base and J by 8 bases, 7 bases remained unmatched. CDR3: CATSRAGQGTDTIYF. In DNA, the CDR3 is TGTGCCACCAGCAGAGCCGGACAGGGTACGGACACCATATATTTT.

This clonotype was detected a few times. This chain connects TRBV7-2 to TRBJ2-1; D not certain. V lost 3 bases to trimming and J lost 8 bases, with 17 bases between them. Germline-derived CDR1 and CDR2 are SGHTA and FQGNSA. The CDR3 contains 15 residues. In DNA form, the CDR3 reads TGTGCCAGCAGCTTCGGTGGGGTAGCCTCCTATGAGCAGTTCTTC. It translates to CASSFGGVASYEQFF.

This clonotype was counted between two and nine times. An end of the junction differs from the germline gene, which may be a read error. This sequence joins TRBV5-1 and TRBJ2-7; D gene uncertain. Germline CDR1 is SGHRS and CDR2 is YFSETQ. The CDR3 has 12 amino acids. The CDR3 sequence is CASSLEAGRLHF. The CDR3 DNA follows: TGCGCCAGCAGCTTGGAGGCAGGCCGCCTGCACTTC.

The chain uses TRBV19 and TRBJ2-7; D is ambiguous. Trimming removed 3 bases from V and 1 base from J, with 4 bases in between. The germline CDR1 and CDR2 sequences are LNHDA and SQIVND (reference sequence). This CDR3 is built from 12 residues. CDR3: CASSIGSYEQYF. CDR3 sequence (DNA): TGTGCCAGTAGTATTGGGTCCTACGAGCAGTACTTC.

Ten or more counts support this clonotype. The chain recombines TRBV6-5 with TRBJ2-3, with 8 bases aligning to TRBD1. The V segment lost 4 bases and the J segment 4 bases; nucleotides outside the gene matches: 4. The CDR3 length is 14 residues. CDR1 is MNHEY and CDR2 is SVGAGI in the germline V gene. The CDR3, as DNA: TGTGCCAGCAGTTCCCGGACAGGGCCAGATACGCAGTATTTT. Amino acid sequence: CASSSRTGPDTQYF.

This clonotype was picked up one time. Mismatch with germline at one junction end may stem from a read error. The chain has TRBV7-6 and TRBJ2-1, with 8 bases identical to TRBD1. This CDR3 is built from 17 residues. Germline assignment: CDR1 SGHVS and CDR2 FNYEAQ. The CDR3 DNA sequence: TGTGCCAGCAGCTCGACAGGGGTCGGCCTTATCTACAATGAGCAGTTATTC. Translating it yields CASSSTGVGLIYNEQLF.

This clonotype occurred a few times. V is TRBV6-6 and J is TRBJ1-2; 10 bases fit TRBD1. The CDR3 extends over 16 amino acids. CDR1 is MNHNY and CDR2 is SVGAGI in the germline V gene (reference sequence). The V gene end was trimmed by 0 bases and the J gene end by 7 bases; junction bases not matched to a gene: 8. The CDR3 loop is CASSYSFRQGAIGYTF. For the CDR3, the DNA is TGTGCCAGCAGTTACTCTTTCCGACAGGGGGCAATTGGCTACACCTTC.

The table lists this clonotype with a few counts. This rearrangement joins TRBV4-1 to TRBJ2-3; 8 bases are a match to TRBD2. The junction had 13 bases not matched to a gene; V was cut back by 4 bases and J by 4 bases. Germline V gene lookup returns CDR1 MGHRA and CDR2 YSYEKL. The CDR3 runs 17 residues. This CDR3 is CASSRKGTRGYPDTQYF. The CDR3 region has the DNA TGCGCCAGCAGCCGGAAAGGGACTAGGGGGTATCCAGATACGCAGTATTTT.

This clonotype has ten or more counts. The gene calls are TRBV11-2 and TRBJ2-3; D call uncertain. V dropped 2 bases and J dropped 0 bases, with 6 bases sitting between them. The germline V gene has CDR1 SGHAT and CDR2 FQNNGV. CDR3 length: 14 amino acids. CDR3 sequence reads: CASSLSLSTDTQYF. As DNA, the CDR3 is TGTGCCAGCAGCTTAAGTCTAAGCACAGATACGCAGTATTTT.

Of note for this clonotype: Relative to the germline gene, one junction end is altered; a read error may explain this. The chain combines TRBV5-1 with TRBJ2-1; no clear D. CDR1 and CDR2 (germline): SGHRS, YFSETQ. The CDR3 contains 14 residues. CDR3 sequence: CASSLDTSDNEQFF. The CDR3 nucleotides read TGCGCCAGCAGCTTGGATACCTCCGACAATGAGCAGTTCTTC.

This clonotype was counted only a few times. J is TRBJ2-5 and V is TRBV6-1, with D tentatively TRBD2 (6 bases). CDR1 and CDR2 (germline): MNHNS, SASEGT. The CDR3 consists of 15 residues. V was pared by 1 base and J by 3 bases, with 12 bases between. The CDR3 loop reads CASSEDVTGEETQYF. Here the CDR3 DNA reads TGTGCCAGCAGTGAAGATGTCACGGGGGAAGAGACCCAGTACTTC.

This clonotype was counted a few times. The chain carries TRBV7-2 and TRBJ2-1; D gene uncertain. The CDR3 extends over 11 amino acids. Germline V gene data show CDR1 as SGHTA and CDR2 as FQGNSA. V was trimmed by 5 bases and J by 9 bases, leaving 8 bases between them. CDR3 protein: CASSRSPEQFF. As DNA, the CDR3 is TGTGCCAGCAGCCGGTCTCCTGAGCAGTTCTTC.